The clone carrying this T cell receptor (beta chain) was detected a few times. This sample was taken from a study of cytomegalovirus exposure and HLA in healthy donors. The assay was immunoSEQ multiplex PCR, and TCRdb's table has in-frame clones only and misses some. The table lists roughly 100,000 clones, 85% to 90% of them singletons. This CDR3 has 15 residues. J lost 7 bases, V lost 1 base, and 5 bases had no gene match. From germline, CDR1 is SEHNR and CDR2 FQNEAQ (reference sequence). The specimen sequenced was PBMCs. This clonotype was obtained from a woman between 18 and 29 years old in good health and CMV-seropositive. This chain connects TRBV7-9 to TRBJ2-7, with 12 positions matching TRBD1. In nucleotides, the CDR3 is TGTGCCAGCAGCTTAGTGGGACAGGGGGCGGAAGAGCAGTACTTC. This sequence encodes CASSLVGQGAEEQYF.